The rows below give T cell receptor beta chains drawn from one sample of a study of blood T cells in healthy people across ages. TCRdb itself ran the 5' RACE reads through MiXCR, one entry per CDR3 protein. The sample contains roughly 1,000,000 distinct CDR3 sequences, roughly a quarter of which appear only once. The data were also submitted as part of a second study, on T cells of mothers and their children.

The material sequenced was blood. Receptors were obtained from a girl aged 2-10 years in good health. Both conserved end residues are part of each CDR3. The D gene is left open where the match is weak. Some rows mark clone size as missing; the rest say once, few, many or name a class of expanded clone.

v_call: TRBV4-1; d_call: .; j_call: TRBJ2-7; clone_size: few; cdr3_aa: CASSQEPSTRDEQYF; cdr3_nt: TGCGCCAGCAGCCAAGAGCCTAGCACTCGCGACGAGCAGTACTTC
v_call: TRBV11-2; d_call: .; j_call: TRBJ2-3; clone_size: few; cdr3_aa: CASSLDITDTQYF; cdr3_nt: TGTGCCAGCAGCTTAGATATCACAGATACGCAGTATTTT
v_call: TRBV27; d_call: TRBD1; j_call: TRBJ2-3; clone_size: .; cdr3_aa: CASSFTGAGDTQYF; cdr3_nt: TGTGCCAGCAGTTTTACAGGGGCTGGGGATACGCAGTATTTT
v_call: TRBV12-3/TRBV12-4; d_call: .; j_call: TRBJ1-4; clone_size: few; cdr3_aa: CATSETLNEKLFF; cdr3_nt: TGTGCCACCTCAGAGACGCTTAATGAAAAACTGTTTTTT
v_call: TRBV4-1; d_call: .; j_call: TRBJ2-5; clone_size: .; cdr3_aa: CASSHGRFQETQYF; cdr3_nt: TGCGCCAGCAGCCACGGACGGTTCCAAGAGACCCAGTACTTC
v_call: TRBV6-5; d_call: .; j_call: TRBJ1-4; clone_size: few; cdr3_aa: CASSRQVTEKLFF; cdr3_nt: TGTGCCAGCAGCCGACAGGTTACTGAAAAACTGTTTTTT
v_call: TRBV10-3; d_call: .; j_call: TRBJ2-4; clone_size: .; cdr3_aa: CAISAEGNIQYF; cdr3_nt: TGTGCCATCAGTGCTGAGGGCAACATTCAGTACTTC
v_call: TRBV6-5; d_call: .; j_call: TRBJ1-5; clone_size: few; cdr3_aa: CASSYSLNRDNQPQHF; cdr3_nt: TGTGCCAGCAGTTACTCGCTTAACCGGGACAATCAGCCCCAGCATTTT
v_call: TRBV5-1; d_call: .; j_call: TRBJ2-5; clone_size: .; cdr3_aa: CASSLGGTMYQETQYF; cdr3_nt: TGCGCCAGCAGCTTAGGCGGTACTATGTACCAAGAGACCCAGTACTTC
v_call: TRBV7-2; d_call: .; j_call: TRBJ1-1; clone_size: .; cdr3_aa: CASSLSVTTEAFF; cdr3_nt: TGTGCCAGCAGCTTGTCGGTGACAACTGAAGCTTTCTTT
v_call: TRBV24-1; d_call: TRBD2; j_call: TRBJ2-3; clone_size: .; cdr3_aa: CATSGRIAGGRGTDTQYF; cdr3_nt: TGTGCCACCAGTGGTAGGATAGCGGGGGGGCGGGGCACAGATACGCAGTATTTT
v_call: TRBV13; d_call: .; j_call: TRBJ2-7; clone_size: once; cdr3_aa: CASSLVQINSYEQYF; cdr3_nt: TGTGCCAGCAGCTTAGTACAGATAAACTCCTACGAGCAGTACTTC
v_call: TRBV4-1; d_call: TRBD1; j_call: TRBJ1-2; clone_size: .; cdr3_aa: CASRARGNGYTF; cdr3_nt: TGCGCCAGCAGGGCCAGGGGGAACGGCTACACCTTC
v_call: TRBV29-1; d_call: TRBD2; j_call: TRBJ2-3; clone_size: .; cdr3_aa: CSVAGTSDTDTQYF; cdr3_nt: TGCAGCGTTGCCGGGACTAGCGACACAGATACGCAGTATTTT
v_call: TRBV19; d_call: .; j_call: TRBJ2-4; clone_size: .; cdr3_aa: CASSSVGSAKNIQYF; cdr3_nt: TGTGCCAGTAGTAGCGTAGGGTCAGCCAAAAACATTCAGTACTTC
v_call: TRBV25-1; d_call: TRBD2; j_call: TRBJ2-1; clone_size: .; cdr3_aa: CASSAGTSAIYNEQFF; cdr3_nt: TGTGCCAGCAGTGCAGGGACTAGCGCGATCTACAATGAGCAGTTCTTC
v_call: TRBV6-6; d_call: .; j_call: TRBJ2-7; clone_size: few; cdr3_aa: CASRGPGQSYEQYF; cdr3_nt: TGTGCCAGCAGGGGGCCGGGGCAGAGCTACGAGCAGTACTTC
v_call: TRBV12-3/TRBV12-4; d_call: .; j_call: TRBJ2-4; clone_size: .; cdr3_aa: CASSLVLNIQYF; cdr3_nt: TGTGCCAGCAGTTTAGTGTTAAACATTCAGTACTTC
v_call: TRBV6-1; d_call: TRBD1; j_call: TRBJ2-6; clone_size: few; cdr3_aa: CAPTGAGANVLTF; cdr3_nt: TGTGCCCCGACAGGGGCCGGGGCCAACGTCCTGACTTTC
v_call: TRBV4-3; d_call: .; j_call: TRBJ1-6; clone_size: few; cdr3_aa: CASSQDLETGTLGSPLHF; cdr3_nt: TGCGCCAGCAGCCAAGATTTGGAGACCGGGACACTCGGGTCACCCCTCCACTTT
v_call: TRBV29-1; d_call: TRBD2; j_call: TRBJ2-1; clone_size: .; cdr3_aa: CSVVTGEAGDEQFF; cdr3_nt: TGCAGCGTTGTAACCGGAGAAGCGGGGGATGAGCAGTTCTTC
v_call: TRBV28; d_call: .; j_call: TRBJ2-5; clone_size: .; cdr3_aa: CASSLVRDGVETQYF; cdr3_nt: TGTGCCAGCAGTTTAGTCAGGGATGGCGTGGAGACCCAGTACTTC
v_call: TRBV29-1; d_call: .; j_call: TRBJ2-2; clone_size: .; cdr3_aa: CSVVRDPGELFF; cdr3_nt: TGCAGCGTTGTGAGGGATCCCGGGGAGCTGTTTTTT
v_call: TRBV6-2/TRBV6-3; d_call: TRBD2; j_call: TRBJ2-1; clone_size: once; cdr3_aa: CASAGLAGGLNEQFF; cdr3_nt: TGTGCCAGCGCCGGATTAGCGGGGGGGCTCAATGAGCAGTTCTTC
v_call: TRBV6-4; d_call: TRBD2; j_call: TRBJ2-1; clone_size: few; cdr3_aa: CASSDLPGLAGYNEQFF; cdr3_nt: TGTGCCAGCAGTGATCTTCCGGGACTAGCGGGCTACAATGAGCAGTTCTTC